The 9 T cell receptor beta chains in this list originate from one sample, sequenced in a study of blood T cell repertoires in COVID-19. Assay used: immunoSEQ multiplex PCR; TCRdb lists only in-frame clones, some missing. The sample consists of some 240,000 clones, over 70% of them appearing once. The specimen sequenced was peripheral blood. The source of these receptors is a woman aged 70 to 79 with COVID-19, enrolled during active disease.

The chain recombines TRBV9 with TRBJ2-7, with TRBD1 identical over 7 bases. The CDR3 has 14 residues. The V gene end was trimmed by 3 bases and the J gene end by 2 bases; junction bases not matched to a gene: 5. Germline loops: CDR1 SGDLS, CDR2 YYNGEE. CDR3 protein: CASSADGTAYEQYF. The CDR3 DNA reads TGTGCCAGCAGCGCCGACGGGACAGCCTACGAGCAGTACTTC.

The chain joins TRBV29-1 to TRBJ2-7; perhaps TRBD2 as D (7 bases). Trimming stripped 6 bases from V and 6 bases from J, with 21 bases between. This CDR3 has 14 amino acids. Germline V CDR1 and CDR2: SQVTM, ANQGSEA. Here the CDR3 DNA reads TGCAGCGTGAATGCCGGGGGGCGGTGGCGCGAGCAGTACTTC. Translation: CSVNAGGRWREQYF.

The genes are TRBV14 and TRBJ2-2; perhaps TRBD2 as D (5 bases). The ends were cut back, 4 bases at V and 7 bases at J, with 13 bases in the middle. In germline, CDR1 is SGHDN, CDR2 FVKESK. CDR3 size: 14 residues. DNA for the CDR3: TGTGCCAGCAGCCTCGTAGCGAGCGGCGGGGAGCTGTTTTTT. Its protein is CASSLVASGGELFF.

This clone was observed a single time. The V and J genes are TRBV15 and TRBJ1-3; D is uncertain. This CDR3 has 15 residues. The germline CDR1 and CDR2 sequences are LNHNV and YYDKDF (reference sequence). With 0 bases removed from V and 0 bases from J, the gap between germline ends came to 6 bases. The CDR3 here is CATSRDGSSGNTIYF. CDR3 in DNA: TGTGCCACCAGCAGAGACGGTAGCTCTGGAAACACCATATATTTT.

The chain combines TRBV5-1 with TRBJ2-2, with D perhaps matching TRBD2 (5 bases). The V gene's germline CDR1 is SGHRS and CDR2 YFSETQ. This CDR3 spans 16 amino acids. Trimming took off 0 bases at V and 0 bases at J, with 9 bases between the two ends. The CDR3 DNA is TGCGCCAGCAGCTTGGCCCGGGGAACGAACACCGGGGAGCTGTTTTTT. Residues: CASSLARGTNTGELFF.

CDR3 sequence (DNA): TGTGCCAGTAGTATAGTGGGCGGGGTGAGTAACTACAATGAGCAGTTCTTC. This sequence encodes CASSIVGGVSNYNEQFF. The rearrangement uses TRBV19 and TRBJ2-1; TRBD2 might be the D (6 bases). Germline CDR1 is LNHDA and CDR2 is SQIVND (reference sequence). Between the trimmed V and J ends, which lost 1 base and 3 bases, there was a span of 16 bases. This CDR3 contains 17 residues.

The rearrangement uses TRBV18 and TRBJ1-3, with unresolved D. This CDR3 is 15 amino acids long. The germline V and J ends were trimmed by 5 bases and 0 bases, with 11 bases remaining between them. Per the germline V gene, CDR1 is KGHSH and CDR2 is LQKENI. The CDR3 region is CASSGTRVSGNTIYF. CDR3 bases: TGTGCCAGCTCAGGTACGCGCGTCTCTGGAAACACCATATATTTT.

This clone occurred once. DNA of the CDR3: TGTGCCAGCAGCCTAGGAGATCAGCCCCAGCATTTT. The encoded protein is CASSLGDQPQHF. The V and J genes are TRBV7-9 and TRBJ1-5; D gene ambiguous. V gave up 5 bases and J gave up 5 bases, with 7 bases separating them. Germline CDR1 SEHNR, CDR2 FQNEAQ (reference sequence). The length of the CDR3 is 12 residues.

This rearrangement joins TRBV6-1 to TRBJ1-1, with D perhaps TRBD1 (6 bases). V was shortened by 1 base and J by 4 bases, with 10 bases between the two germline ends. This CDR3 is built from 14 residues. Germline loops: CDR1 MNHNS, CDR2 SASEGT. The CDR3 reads CASSEGTEGTEAFF. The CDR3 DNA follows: TGTGCCAGCAGTGAAGGGACAGAGGGCACTGAAGCTTTCTTT.